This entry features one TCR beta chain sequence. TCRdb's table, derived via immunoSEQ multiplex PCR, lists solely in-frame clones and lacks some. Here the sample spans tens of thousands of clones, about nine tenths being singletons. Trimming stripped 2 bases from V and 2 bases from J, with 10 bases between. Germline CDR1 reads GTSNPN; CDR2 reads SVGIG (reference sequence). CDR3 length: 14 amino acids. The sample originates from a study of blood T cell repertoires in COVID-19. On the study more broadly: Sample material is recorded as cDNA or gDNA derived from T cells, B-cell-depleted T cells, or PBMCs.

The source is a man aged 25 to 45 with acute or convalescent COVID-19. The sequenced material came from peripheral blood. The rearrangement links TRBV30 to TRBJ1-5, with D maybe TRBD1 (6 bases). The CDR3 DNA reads TGTGCCTGGAGTATGGGGGCCGGCAATCAGCCCCAGCATTTT. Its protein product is CAWSMGAGNQPQHF.